The T cell receptor (beta chain) described here comes from a study of T cell responses to AZD1222 COVID-19 vaccine. Whole-study results and caveats: Among those given AZD1222, only 6 or 7 were seropositive at baseline. The donors showed a predominance of white British ancestry and of females, with possible underestimation of clonal diversity. Within unmutated variant regions lay the reported targets of nearly half of spike-specific TCRs. Across spike, vaccine-associated CD4 TCRs were found, dominant at 160-218 and 743-854.

Only in-frame clones appear in the TCRdb table, and some are missing; sequencing was by immunoSEQ multiplex PCR. Of approximately 130,000 clones listed, around 88% are singletons. Germline loops: CDR1 SGHNT, CDR2 YYREEE (reference sequence). This CDR3 comprises 14 residues. V was clipped by 4 bases and J by 2 bases, with 12 bases between them. In this sample, this clone turned up a few times. Its antigen is unknown. This sequence was found in an adult in good health. Sequenced here: peripheral blood, sampled on day 0 of MenACWY control vaccination. The J gene is TRBJ2-5, the V gene TRBV5-4; D perhaps matches TRBD1 (8 bases). For the CDR3, the DNA is TGTGCCAGCAGCCTACAGGGGGGGCAAGAGACCCAGTACTTC. This gives the protein CASSLQGGQETQYF.